This TCR beta chain came from a study of radiotherapy plus CTLA-4 blockade in lung cancer. At the level of the study: With 31% of patients having disease control, objective responses were seen in 15% to 20%.

Profiling relied on immunoSEQ multiplex PCR, and the TCRdb table lists in-frame clones only, not all of them. The repertoire holds approximately 72,000 clones, with around 82% as singletons. This clone was detected a few times. Germline CDR1 is LNHDA and CDR2 is SQIVND (reference sequence). This CDR3 comprises 14 residues. V was clipped by 6 bases and J by 4 bases; unmatched bases: 5. The TCR comes from a human donor with non-small cell lung cancer who had a complete response to radiotherapy plus ipilimumab. V usage is TRBV19 and J usage is TRBJ1-2; TRBD1 matches 10 bases. The specimen comprised peripheral blood, sampled from a patient treated with radiotherapy plus ipilimumab. CDR3 in amino acids: CASRRGQGGYGYTF. The CDR3 DNA reads TGTGCCAGTAGGCGTGGACAGGGGGGCTATGGCTACACCTTC. The entire variable domain, with the rest obtained from reference TRBV19 and TRBJ1-2, is as follows: DGGITQSPKYLFRKEGQNVTLSCEQNLNHDAMYWYRQDPGQGLRLIYYSQIVNDFQKGDIAEGYSVSREKKESFPLTVTSAQKNPTAFYLCASRRGQGGYGYTFGSGTRLTVV.